This T cell receptor (beta chain) was captured in a study of high-grade serous ovarian cancer treatment subgroups. About the study: Samples averaged approximately 15,000 reads and roughly 7,700 unique TCR beta rearrangements. Whole-study findings and limits: CDR1 and CDR2 were left unanalyzed; analyses focused on CDR3. Tumors within one patient showed repertoire similarity of roughly 0.1 to 0.8.

Germline V CDR1 and CDR2: LGHNA, YSLEER. This CDR3 region has 15 residues. V was pared by 0 bases and J by 4 bases, with 10 bases between. To note about this clone: Its antigen is still unknown.

This table comes from immunoSEQ multiplex PCR, and its TCRdb copy is limited to in-frame clones, with some not included. This sample has around 37,000 clones, with over 60% found just once. The tumor samples were collected prior to definitive surgery or chemotherapy. This chain links TRBV4-3 with TRBJ1-5; no definite D call. This sequence was found in a human donor with high-grade serous ovarian cancer. The material sequenced was tumor tissue. The CDR3 sequence is CASSQEFTLNQPQHF. CDR3 nucleotides: TGCGCCAGCAGCCAAGAATTTACGTTAAATCAGCCCCAGCATTTT.